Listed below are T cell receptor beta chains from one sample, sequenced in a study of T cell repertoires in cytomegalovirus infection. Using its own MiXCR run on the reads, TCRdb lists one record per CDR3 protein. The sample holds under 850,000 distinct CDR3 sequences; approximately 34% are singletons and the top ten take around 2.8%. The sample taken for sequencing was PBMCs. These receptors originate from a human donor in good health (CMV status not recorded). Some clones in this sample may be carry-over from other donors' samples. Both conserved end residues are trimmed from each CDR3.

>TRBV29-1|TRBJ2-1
SVVGGSYNEQF
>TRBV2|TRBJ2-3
ASLSAAHTDTQY
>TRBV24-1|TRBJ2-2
ATRSGDRTWEDIGELF
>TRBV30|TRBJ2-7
AWSDSSYEQY
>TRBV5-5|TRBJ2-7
ASSLAGAVREQY
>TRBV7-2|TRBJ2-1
ASSLSGKVSYNEQF
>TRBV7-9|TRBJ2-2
ASSLGNRPGELF
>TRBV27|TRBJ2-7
ASQESPGGAGQS
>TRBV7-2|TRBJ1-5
ASSLVTLGNQPQH
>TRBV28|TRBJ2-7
ATQVGQAPYEQY
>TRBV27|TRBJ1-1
ASSPLGTGSTEAF
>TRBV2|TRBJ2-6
ASSAGRLSGANVLT
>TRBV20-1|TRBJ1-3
SAMRGGRNTIY
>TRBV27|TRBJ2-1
ASTDTTGRFYNEQF
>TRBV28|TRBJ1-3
ASSFLGTSGNTIY
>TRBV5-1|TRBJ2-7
ASSPVGSGGGYEQY
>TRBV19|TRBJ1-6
ASSILKRFEDSPLH
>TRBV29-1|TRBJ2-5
SVEVGRFQETQY
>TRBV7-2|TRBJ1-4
ASSLATASEKLF
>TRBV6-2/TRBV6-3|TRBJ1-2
ASSLDSRNYGYT
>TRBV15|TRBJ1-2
ATSRGGTGAPGYT
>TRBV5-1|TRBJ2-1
ASSLLAGAINEQF
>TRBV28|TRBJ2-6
ASSLGRQGKGGANVLT
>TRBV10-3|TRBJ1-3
PISEGRGNTIY
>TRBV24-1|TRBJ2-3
ATSDPGSSGPRPDTQY
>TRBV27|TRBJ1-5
ASRGARYSNQPQH
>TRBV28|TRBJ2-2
ASRAKAGELF
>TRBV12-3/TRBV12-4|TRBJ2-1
ASRPSGIRRYNEQF
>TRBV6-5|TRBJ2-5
ASSKGPFPGETQY
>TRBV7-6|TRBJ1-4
ASSLDSGGGEKLF
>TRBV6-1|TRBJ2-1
ASSEVRTSGRYEQF
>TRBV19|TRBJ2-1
ASSIDAGVHNEQF
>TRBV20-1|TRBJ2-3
SAIWGEGTDTQY
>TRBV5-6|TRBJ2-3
ASSPLGASGGAEQY
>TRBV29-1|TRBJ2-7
SVRSDSYEQY
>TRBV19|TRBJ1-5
ASIIVQNSNQPQH
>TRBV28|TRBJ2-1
ASSLRLAGSNEQF
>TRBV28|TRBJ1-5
ASRHPEDRRSQPQH
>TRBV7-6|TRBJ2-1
ASSLEALGDTDQF
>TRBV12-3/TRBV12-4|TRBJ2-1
ASSLAHLALAVYNEQF
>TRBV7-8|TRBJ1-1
ASSLSRVVMGGAF
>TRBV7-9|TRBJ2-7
ASSPAVGTYEQY
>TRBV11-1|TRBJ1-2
ASSLGHGTNYGYT
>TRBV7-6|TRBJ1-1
ASSLSGETEAF
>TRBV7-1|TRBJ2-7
ASSPTGGASYEQY
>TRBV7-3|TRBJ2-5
ASILSGGHQETPC
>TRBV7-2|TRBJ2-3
ASSLQGSKDMQY
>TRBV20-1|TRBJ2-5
SAREGEETQY
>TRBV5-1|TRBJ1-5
ASSLLGGSQPQH
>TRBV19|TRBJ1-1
ASSPQDLDTEAF
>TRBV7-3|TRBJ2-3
ASSLEQDHTDTQY
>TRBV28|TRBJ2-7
ASISGAMSYEQY
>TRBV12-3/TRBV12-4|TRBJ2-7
ASSPAGGGPYEQY
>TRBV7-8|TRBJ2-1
ASSVGGTNYHEQF